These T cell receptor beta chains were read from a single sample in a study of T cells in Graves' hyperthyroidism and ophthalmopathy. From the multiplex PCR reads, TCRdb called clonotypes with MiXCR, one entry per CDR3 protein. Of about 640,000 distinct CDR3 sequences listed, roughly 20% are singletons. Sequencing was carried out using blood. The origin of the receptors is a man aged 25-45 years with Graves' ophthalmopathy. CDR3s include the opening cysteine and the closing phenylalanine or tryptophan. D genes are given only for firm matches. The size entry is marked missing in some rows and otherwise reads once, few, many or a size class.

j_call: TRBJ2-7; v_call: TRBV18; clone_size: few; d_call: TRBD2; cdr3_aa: CASSPPGGTYEQYF; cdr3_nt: TGTGCCAGCTCACCACCGGGAGGGACCTACGAGCAGTACTTC
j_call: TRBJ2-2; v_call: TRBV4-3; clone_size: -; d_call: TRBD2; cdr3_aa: CASSQLGLAGIGELFF; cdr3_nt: TGCGCCAGCAGCCAATTGGGACTAGCGGGGATCGGGGAGCTGTTTTTT
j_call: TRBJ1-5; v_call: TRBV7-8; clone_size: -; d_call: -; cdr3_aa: CASSLVGPSNQPQHF; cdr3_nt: TGTGCCAGCAGCTTAGTGGGGCCGAGCAATCAGCCCCAGCATTTT
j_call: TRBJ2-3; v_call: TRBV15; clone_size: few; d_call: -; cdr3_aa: CATSRGPGTDTQYF; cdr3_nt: TGTGCCACCAGCAGAGGCCCCGGTACAGATACGCAGTATTTT
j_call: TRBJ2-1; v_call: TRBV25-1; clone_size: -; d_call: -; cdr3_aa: CASSESSGDEQFF; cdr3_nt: TGTGCCAGCAGTGAATCCTCTGGGGATGAGCAGTTCTTC
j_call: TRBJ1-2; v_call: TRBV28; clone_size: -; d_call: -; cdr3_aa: CASSDFKVNYGYTF; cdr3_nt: TGTGCCAGCAGTGATTTTAAGGTTAACTATGGCTACACCTTC
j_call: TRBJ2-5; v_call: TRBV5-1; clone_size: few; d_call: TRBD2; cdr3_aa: CASRREPQETQYF; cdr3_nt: TGCGCCAGTAGGCGGGAGCCTCAAGAGACCCAGTACTTC
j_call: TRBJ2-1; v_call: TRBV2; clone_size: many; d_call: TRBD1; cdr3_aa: CASHDRGSYNEQFF; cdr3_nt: TGTGCCAGCCACGACAGGGGCTCCTACAATGAGCAGTTCTTC
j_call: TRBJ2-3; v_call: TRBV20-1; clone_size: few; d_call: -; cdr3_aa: CSARAPAEYTDTQYF; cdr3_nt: TGCAGTGCTAGAGCGCCAGCGGAATACACAGATACGCAGTATTTT
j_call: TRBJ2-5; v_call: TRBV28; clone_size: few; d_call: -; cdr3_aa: CASSTLTHQETQYF; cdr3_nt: TGTGCCAGCAGTACCTTGACACACCAAGAGACCCAGTACTTC
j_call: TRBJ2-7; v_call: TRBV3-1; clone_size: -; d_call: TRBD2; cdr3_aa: CASSVAGRIDEQYF; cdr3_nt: TGTGCCAGCAGTGTAGCGGGGAGAATCGACGAGCAGTACTTC
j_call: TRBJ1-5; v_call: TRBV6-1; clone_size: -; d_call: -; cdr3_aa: CAGRTDLGQPQHF; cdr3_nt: TGTGCCGGGAGGACAGATCTCGGTCAGCCCCAGCATTTT
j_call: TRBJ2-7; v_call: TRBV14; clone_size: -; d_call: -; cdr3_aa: CASSQDSRYEQYF; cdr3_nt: TGTGCCAGCAGCCAAGATAGCCGCTACGAGCAGTACTTC
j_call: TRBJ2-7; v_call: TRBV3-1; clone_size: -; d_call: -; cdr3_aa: CASSQAAGPYEQYF; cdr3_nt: TGTGCCAGCAGCCAAGCCGCGGGACCCTACGAGCAGTACTTC
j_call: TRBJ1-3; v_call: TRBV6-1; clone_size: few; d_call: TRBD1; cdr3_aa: CASSEGQSSGNTIYF; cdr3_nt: TGTGCCAGCAGTGAGGGACAGAGCTCTGGAAACACCATATATTTT
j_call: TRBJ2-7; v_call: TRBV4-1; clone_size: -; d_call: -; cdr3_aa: CASSQEIISYGSWYEQYF; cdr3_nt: TGCGCCAGCAGCCAAGAAATTATAAGTTACGGGAGCTGGTACGAGCAGTACTTC
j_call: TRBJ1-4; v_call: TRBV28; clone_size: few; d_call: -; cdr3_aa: CASSLVQLPNEELFF; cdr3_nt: TGTGCCAGCAGTTTAGTTCAGCTTCCGAACGAAGAACTGTTTTTT
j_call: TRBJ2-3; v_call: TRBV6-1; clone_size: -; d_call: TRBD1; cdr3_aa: CASSLDRRDTQYF; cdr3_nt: TGTGCCAGCAGTTTGGACAGGCGAGATACGCAGTATTTT
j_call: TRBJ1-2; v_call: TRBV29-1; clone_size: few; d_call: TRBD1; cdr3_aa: CSVQRRTGGLRYGYTF; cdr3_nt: TGCAGCGTTCAAAGGAGGACAGGGGGCCTCCGGTATGGCTACACCTTC
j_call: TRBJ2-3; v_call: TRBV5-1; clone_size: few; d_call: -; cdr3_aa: CASAQGERAGTDTQYF; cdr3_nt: TGCGCCAGCGCCCAAGGGGAGAGGGCCGGCACAGATACGCAGTATTTT
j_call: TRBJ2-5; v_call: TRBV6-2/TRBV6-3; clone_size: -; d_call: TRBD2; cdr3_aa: CASSSAGGRQTQYF; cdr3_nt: TGTGCCAGCAGTTCGGCGGGCGGGAGACAGACCCAGTACTTC
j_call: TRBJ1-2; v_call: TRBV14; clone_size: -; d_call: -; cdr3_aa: CASSQVSGALGGYTF; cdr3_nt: TGTGCCAGCAGCCAAGTCTCGGGCGCCCTGGGGGGCTACACCTTC
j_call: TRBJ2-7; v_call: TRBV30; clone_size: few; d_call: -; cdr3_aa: CAWSVFEEQYF; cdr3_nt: TGTGCCTGGAGTGTTTTCGAGGAGCAGTACTTC
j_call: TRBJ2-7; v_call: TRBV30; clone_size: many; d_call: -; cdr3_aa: CAWSPTVYYEQYF; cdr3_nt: TGTGCCTGGAGCCCCACAGTTTACTACGAGCAGTACTTC
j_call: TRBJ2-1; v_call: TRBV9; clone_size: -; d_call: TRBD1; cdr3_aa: CASSVLGQGFNEQFF; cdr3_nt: TGTGCCAGCAGCGTACTAGGACAGGGCTTCAATGAGCAGTTCTTC
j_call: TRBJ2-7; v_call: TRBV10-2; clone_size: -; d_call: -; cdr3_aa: CASSEVGAGEDEQYF; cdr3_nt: TGCGCCAGCAGTGAGGTAGGGGCAGGGGAGGACGAGCAGTACTTC
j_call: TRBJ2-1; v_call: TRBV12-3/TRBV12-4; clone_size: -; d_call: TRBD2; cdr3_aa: CASSRQGLVYNEQFF; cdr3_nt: TGTGCCAGCAGCCGGCAGGGACTAGTGTACAATGAGCAGTTCTTC
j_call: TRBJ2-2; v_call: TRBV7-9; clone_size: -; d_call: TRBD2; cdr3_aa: CASSLRRASGALNTGELFF; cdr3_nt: TGTGCCAGCAGCTTAAGGAGGGCTAGCGGGGCCCTGAACACCGGGGAGCTGTTTTTT
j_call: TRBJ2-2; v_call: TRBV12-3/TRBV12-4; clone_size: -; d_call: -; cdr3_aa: CASSFLATGELFF; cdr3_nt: TGTGCCAGCAGTTTTCTAGCGACCGGGGAGCTGTTTTTT
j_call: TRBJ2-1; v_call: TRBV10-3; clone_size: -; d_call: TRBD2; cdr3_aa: CATTRSSGYNEQLF; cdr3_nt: TGTGCCACTACCCGAAGTAGCGGGTACAATGAGCAGCTCTTC
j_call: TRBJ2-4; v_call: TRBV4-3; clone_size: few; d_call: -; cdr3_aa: CASSQDLGGRTKNIQYF; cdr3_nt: TGCGCCAGCAGCCAAGATCTGGGGGGACGAACCAAAAACATTCAGTACTTC
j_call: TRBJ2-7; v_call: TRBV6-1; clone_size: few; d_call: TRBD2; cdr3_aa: CASSRAPGLATRFSYEQYF; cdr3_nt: TGTGCCAGCAGTCGAGCTCCGGGACTAGCAACGCGATTCTCCTACGAGCAGTACTTC
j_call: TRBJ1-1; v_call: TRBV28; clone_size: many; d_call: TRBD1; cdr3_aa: CASRGPWTGWNTEAFF; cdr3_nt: TGTGCCAGCAGGGGACCTTGGACAGGGTGGAACACTGAAGCTTTCTTT
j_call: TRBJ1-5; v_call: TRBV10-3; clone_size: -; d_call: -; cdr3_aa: CAISESPPGTSNQPQHF; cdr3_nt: TGTGCCATCAGTGAGTCGCCTCCGGGAACTAGCAATCAGCCCCAGCATTTT
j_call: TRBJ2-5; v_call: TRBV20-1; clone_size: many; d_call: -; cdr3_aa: CSARRSQETQYF; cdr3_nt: TGCAGTGCTAGGCGGAGCCAAGAGACCCAGTACTTC
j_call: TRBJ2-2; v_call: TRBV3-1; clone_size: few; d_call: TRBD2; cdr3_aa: CASRKLASNTGELFF; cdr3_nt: TGTGCCAGCAGGAAACTAGCGTCGAACACCGGGGAGCTGTTTTTT
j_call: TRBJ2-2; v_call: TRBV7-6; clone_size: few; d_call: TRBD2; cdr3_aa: CASSLLAGRVTGELFF; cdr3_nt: TGTGCCAGCAGCCTACTAGCGGGACGGGTCACCGGGGAGCTGTTTTTT
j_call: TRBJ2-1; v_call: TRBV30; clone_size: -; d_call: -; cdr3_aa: CASRARFNEQFF; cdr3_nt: TGTGCCTCGAGGGCTAGATTCAATGAGCAGTTCTTC
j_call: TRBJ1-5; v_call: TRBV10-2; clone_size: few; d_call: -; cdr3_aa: CASKSSANQPQHF; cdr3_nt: TGCGCCAGCAAGTCTTCCGCAAATCAGCCCCAGCATTTT
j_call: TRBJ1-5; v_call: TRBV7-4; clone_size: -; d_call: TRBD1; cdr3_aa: CASSYRDRHNQPQHF; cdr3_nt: TGTGCCAGCAGCTACCGGGACAGACACAATCAGCCCCAGCATTTT
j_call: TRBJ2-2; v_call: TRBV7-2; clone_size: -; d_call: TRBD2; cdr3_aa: CASSLRSGGNTGELFF; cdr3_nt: TGTGCCAGCAGCTTGAGGAGCGGGGGGAACACCGGGGAGCTGTTTTTT
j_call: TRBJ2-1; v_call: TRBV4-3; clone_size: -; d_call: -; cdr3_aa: CASSQDRTSLAEQFF; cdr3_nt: TGCGCCAGCAGCCAAGATCGAACTAGCCTCGCTGAGCAGTTCTTC
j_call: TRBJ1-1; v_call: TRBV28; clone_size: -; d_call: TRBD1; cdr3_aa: CASSWGTGKMAAFF; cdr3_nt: TGTGCCAGCAGCTGGGGGACAGGGAAGATGGCGGCTTTCTTT
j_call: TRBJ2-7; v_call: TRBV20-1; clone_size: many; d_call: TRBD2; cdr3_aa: CSARETSGRGHEQYF; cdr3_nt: TGCAGTGCTAGAGAGACTAGCGGGAGGGGACACGAGCAGTACTTC
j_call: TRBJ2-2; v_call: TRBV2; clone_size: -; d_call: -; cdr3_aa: CASSEVPNTGELFF; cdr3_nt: TGTGCCAGCAGTGAGGTACCGAACACCGGGGAGCTGTTTTTT